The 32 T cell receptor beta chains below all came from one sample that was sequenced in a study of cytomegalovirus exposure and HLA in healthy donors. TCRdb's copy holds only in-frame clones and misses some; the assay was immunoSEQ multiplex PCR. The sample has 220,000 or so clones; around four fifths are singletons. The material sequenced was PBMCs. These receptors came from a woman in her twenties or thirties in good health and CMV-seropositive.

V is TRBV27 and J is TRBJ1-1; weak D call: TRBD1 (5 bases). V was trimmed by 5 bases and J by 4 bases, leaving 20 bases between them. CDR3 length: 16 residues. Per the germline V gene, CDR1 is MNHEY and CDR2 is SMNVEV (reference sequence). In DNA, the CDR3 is TGTGCCAGCAGTAATTCGCCGGGGCCGGGGCGCACTGAAGCTTTCTTT. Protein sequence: CASSNSPGPGRTEAFF.

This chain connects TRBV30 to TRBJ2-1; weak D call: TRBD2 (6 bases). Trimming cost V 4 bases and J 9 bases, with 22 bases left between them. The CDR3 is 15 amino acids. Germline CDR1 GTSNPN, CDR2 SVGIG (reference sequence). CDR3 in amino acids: CAWNLAGSTISEQFF. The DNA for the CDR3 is TGTGCCTGGAACTTGGCCGGGAGTACTATTAGTGAGCAGTTCTTC.

CDR3 bases: TGTGCCTGGAGTGTTTTCGGGAATGAGCAGTTCTTC. Its protein product is CAWSVFGNEQFF. V usage is TRBV30 and J usage is TRBJ2-1; D gene ambiguous. V lost 0 bases and J 7 bases, leaving 7 bases between the germline ends. Germline CDR1 is GTSNPN and CDR2 is SVGIG (reference sequence). CDR3 size: 12 residues.

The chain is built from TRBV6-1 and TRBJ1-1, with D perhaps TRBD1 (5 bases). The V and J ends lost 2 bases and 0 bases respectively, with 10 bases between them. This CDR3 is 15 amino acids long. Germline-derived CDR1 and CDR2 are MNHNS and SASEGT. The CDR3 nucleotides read TGTGCCAGCAGTGAAATTTGGGGGGTGAACACTGAAGCTTTCTTT. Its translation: CASSEIWGVNTEAFF.

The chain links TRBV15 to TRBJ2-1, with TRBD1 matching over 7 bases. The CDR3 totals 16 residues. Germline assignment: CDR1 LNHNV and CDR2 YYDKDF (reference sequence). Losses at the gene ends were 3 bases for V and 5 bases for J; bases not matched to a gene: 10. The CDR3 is CATSRGTGTVNNEQFF. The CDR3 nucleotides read TGTGCCACCAGCAGGGGAACCGGGACAGTTAACAATGAGCAGTTCTTC.

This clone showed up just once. The CDR3 nucleotides are TGCGCCAGCAGCCAGGGGGGCCGGGACACCCTGGGGACTGAAGCTTTCTTT. Amino acid sequence: CASSQGGRDTLGTEAFF. V and J are TRBV4-1 and TRBJ1-1, with D perhaps matching TRBD1 (6 bases). Trimming left V 3 bases short and J 5 bases short, with 22 bases between. Per the germline V gene, CDR1 is MGHRA and CDR2 is YSYEKL. The CDR3 is made up of 17 amino acids.

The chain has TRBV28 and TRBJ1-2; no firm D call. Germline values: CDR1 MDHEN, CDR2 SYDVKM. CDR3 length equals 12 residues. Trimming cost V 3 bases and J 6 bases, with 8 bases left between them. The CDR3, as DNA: TGTGCCAGCAGTTTCGGCCCGAATGGCTACACCTTC. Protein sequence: CASSFGPNGYTF.

CDR3 sequence reads: CSAIREGEAFF. The CDR3 region has the DNA TGCAGTGCTATTCGGGAGGGAGAAGCTTTCTTT. V usage is TRBV20-1 and J usage is TRBJ1-1; D is ambiguous. CDR1 DFQATT and CDR2 SNEGSKA come from the germline V gene (reference sequence). The V end lost 4 bases, the J end lost 8 bases, and 11 bases lay between the germline ends. The CDR3 loop spans 11 amino acids.

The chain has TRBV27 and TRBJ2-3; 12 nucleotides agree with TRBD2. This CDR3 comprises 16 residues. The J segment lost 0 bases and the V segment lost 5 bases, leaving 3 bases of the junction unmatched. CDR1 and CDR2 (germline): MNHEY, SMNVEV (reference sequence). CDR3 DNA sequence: TGTGCCAGCAGTCCCCTAGCGGGAGGGAGCACAGATACGCAGTATTTT. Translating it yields CASSPLAGGSTDTQYF.

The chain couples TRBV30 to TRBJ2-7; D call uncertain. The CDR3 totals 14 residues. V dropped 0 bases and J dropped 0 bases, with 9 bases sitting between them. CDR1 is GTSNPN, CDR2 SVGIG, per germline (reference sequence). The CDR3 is CAWSVGQSSYEQYF. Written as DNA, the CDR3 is TGTGCCTGGAGTGTGGGCCAAAGCTCCTACGAGCAGTACTTC.

CDR3 sequence (DNA): TGTGCCAGCAGAGAACAGGGGGGGAACTCCTACGAGCAGTACTTC. This encodes CASREQGGNSYEQYF. The chain is built from TRBV27 and TRBJ2-7, with a weak D call TRBD1 (8 bases). Trimming removed 6 bases from V and 0 bases from J, with 15 bases in between. The CDR3 totals 15 residues. Germline values: CDR1 MNHEY, CDR2 SMNVEV (reference sequence).

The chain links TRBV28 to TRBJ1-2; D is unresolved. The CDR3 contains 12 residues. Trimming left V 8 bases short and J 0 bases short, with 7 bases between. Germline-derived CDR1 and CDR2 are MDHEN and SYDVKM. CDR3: CASHDTNYGYTF. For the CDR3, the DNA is TGTGCCAGCCACGACACTAACTATGGCTACACCTTC.

CDR3 DNA sequence: TGTGCCAGCAGACCGGGACAGGGGGCGGGAGTCTATGGCTACACCTTC. This encodes CASRPGQGAGVYGYTF. This rearrangement joins TRBV9 to TRBJ1-2; the match to TRBD1 covers 12 bases. Germline-derived CDR1 and CDR2 are SGDLS and YYNGEE. The CDR3 spans 16 residues. Germline trimming cut 5 bases from V and 4 bases from J; bases unmatched to any gene: 9.

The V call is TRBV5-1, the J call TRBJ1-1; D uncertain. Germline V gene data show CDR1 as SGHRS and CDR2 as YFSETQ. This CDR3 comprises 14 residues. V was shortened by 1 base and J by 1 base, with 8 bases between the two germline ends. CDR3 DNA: TGCGCCAGCAGCTTGTTAGGTTGGAACACTGAAGCTTTCTTT. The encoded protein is CASSLLGWNTEAFF.

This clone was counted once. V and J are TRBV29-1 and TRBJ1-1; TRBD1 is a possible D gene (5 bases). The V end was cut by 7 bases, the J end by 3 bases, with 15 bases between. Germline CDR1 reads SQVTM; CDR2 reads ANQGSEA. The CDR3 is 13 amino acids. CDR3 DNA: TGCAGCGCCCGGTACGGGGACGACACTGAAGCTTTCTTT. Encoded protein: CSARYGDDTEAFF.

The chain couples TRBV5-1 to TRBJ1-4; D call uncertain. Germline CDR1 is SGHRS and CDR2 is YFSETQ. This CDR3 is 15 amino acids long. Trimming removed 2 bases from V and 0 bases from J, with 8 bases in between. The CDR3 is CASSLPGTTNEKLFF. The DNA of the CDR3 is TGCGCCAGCAGCTTACCCGGGACAACTAATGAAAAACTGTTTTTT.

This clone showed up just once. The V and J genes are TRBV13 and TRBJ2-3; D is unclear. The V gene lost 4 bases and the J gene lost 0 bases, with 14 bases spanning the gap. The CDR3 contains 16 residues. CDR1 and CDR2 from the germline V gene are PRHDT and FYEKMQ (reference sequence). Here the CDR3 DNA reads TGTGCCAGCAGCTCCCGCGACTTTCCTAGCACAGATACGCAGTATTTT. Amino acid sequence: CASSSRDFPSTDTQYF.

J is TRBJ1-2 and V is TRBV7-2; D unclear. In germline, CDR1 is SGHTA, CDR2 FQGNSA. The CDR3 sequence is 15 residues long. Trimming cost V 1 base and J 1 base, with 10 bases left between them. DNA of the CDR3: TGTGCCAGCAGCTTAGGCGGCAGCATTAACTATGGCTACACCTTC. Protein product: CASSLGGSINYGYTF.

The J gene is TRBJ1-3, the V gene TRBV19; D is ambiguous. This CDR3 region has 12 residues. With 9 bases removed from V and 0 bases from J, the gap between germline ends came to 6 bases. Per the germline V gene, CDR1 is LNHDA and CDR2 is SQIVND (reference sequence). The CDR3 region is CASTASGNTIYF. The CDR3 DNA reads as TGTGCCAGCACAGCCTCTGGAAACACCATATATTTT. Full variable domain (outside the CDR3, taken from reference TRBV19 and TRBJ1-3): DGGITQSPKYLFRKEGQNVTLSCEQNLNHDAMYWYRQDPGQGLRLIYYSQIVNDFQKGDIAEGYSVSREKKESFPLTVTSAQKNPTAFYLCASTASGNTIYFGEGSWLTVV.

The CDR3 bases are TGCGCCAGCAGCTTAATAGTCAGGAACACTGAAGCTTTCTTT. Residues: CASSLIVRNTEAFF. This chain uses TRBV5-1 with TRBJ1-1; D gene ambiguous. V was clipped by 2 bases and J by 1 base, with 9 bases between them. Looked up from germline, CDR1 is SGHRS and CDR2 is YFSETQ. The CDR3 has 14 residues.

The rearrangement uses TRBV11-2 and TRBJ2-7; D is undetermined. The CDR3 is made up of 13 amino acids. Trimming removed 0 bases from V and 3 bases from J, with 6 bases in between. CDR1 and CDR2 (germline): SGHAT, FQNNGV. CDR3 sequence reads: CASSLDGDYEQYF. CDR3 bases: TGTGCCAGCAGCTTAGATGGGGACTACGAGCAGTACTTC. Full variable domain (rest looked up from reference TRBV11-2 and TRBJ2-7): EAGVAQSPRYKIIEKRQSVAFWCNPISGHATLYWYQQILGQGPKLLIQFQNNGVVDDSQLPKDRFSAERLKGVDSTLKIQPAKLEDSAVYLCASSLDGDYEQYFGPGTRLTVT.

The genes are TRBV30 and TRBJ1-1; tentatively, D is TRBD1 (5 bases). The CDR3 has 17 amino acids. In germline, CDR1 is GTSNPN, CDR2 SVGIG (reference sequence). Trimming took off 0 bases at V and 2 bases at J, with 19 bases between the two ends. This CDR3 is CAWSVVPEGTGNTEAFF. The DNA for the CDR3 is TGTGCCTGGAGTGTAGTACCCGAGGGGACCGGAAACACTGAAGCTTTCTTT.

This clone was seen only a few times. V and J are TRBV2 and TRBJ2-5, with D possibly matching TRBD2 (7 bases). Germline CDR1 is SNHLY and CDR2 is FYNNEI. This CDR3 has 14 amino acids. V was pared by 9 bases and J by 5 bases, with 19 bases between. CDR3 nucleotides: TGTGCCAGTTGGGGGGCTAGCGGAAGGGAGACCCAGTACTTC. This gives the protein CASWGASGRETQYF.

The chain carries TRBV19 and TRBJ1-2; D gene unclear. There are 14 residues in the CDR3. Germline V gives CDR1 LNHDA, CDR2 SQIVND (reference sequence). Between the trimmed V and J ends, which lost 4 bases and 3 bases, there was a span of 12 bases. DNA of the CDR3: TGTGCCAGTAGTACCACAATATCCTACTATGGCTACACCTTC. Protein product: CASSTTISYYGYTF.

The CDR3 protein is CASSYYMNEAFF. In DNA, the CDR3 is TGTGCCAGCAGTTACTACATGAACGAAGCTTTCTTT. V is TRBV6-6 and J is TRBJ1-1; D ambiguous. CDR3 size: 12 residues. Trimming cost V 1 base and J 8 bases, with 8 bases left between them. Germline V gene lookup returns CDR1 MNHNY and CDR2 SVGAGI (reference sequence).

The CDR3: CASIRSGLDYEQYF. In nucleotides, the CDR3 is TGCGCCAGCATAAGAAGTGGGTTAGACTACGAGCAGTACTTC. This chain uses TRBV23-1 with TRBJ2-7, with D uncertain. TRBV23-1 is sorted into the ORF group, with uncertain function. V gave up 7 bases and J gave up 3 bases, with 16 bases separating them. This CDR3 spans 14 amino acids.

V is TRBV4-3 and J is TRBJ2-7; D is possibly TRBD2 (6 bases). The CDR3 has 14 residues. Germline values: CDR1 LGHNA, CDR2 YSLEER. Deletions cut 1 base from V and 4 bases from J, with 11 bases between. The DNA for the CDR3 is TGCGCCAGCAGCCAAGGACTAGATCTTTACGAGCAGTACTTC. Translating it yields CASSQGLDLYEQYF.

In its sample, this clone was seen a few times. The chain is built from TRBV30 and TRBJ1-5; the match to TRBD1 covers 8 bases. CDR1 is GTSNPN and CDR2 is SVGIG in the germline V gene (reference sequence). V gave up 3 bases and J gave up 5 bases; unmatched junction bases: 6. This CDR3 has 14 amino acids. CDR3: CAWSIGTGDQPQHF. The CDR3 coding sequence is TGTGCCTGGAGCATAGGGACAGGCGATCAGCCCCAGCATTTT. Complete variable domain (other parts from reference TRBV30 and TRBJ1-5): SQTIHQWPATLVQPVGSPLSLECTVEGTSNPNLYWYRQAAGRGLQLLFYSVGIGQISSEVPQNLSASRPQDRQFILSSKKLLLSDSGFYLCAWSIGTGDQPQHFGDGTRLSIL.

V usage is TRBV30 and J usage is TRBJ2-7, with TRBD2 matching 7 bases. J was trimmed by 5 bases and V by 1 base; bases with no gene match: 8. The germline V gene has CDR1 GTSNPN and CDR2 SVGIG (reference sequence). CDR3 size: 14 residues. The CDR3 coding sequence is TGTGCCTGGAGTGCCGGCAGCGGGACCCACGAGCAGTACTTC. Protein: CAWSAGSGTHEQYF.

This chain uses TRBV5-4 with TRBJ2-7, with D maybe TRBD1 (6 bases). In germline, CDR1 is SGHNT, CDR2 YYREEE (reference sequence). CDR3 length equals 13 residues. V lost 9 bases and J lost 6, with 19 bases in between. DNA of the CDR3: TGTGCCACCAAGGCACAGGGATCCCTCGAGCAGTACTTC. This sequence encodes CATKAQGSLEQYF.

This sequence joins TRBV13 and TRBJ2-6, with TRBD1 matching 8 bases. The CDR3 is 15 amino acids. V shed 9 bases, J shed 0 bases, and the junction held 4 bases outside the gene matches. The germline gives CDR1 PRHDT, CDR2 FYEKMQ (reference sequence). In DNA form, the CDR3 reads TGTGCCAGTCGGGACAGGAGCTCTGGGGCCAACGTCCTGACTTTC. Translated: CASRDRSSGANVLTF.

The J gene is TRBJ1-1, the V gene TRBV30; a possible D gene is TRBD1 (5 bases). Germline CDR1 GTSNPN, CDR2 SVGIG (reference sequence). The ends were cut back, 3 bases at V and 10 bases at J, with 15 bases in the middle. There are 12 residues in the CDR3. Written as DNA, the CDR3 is TGTGCCTGGAGCGAAAGTGGGGCTGCAGCTTTCTTT. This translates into CAWSESGAAAFF.